These 20 T cell receptor beta chains were all obtained from the same sample, sequenced in a study of T cell changes during pregnancy in multiple sclerosis (dated by TCRdb to about 2019). Receptor libraries were prepared by the immunoSEQ multiplex PCR assay. TCRdb mirrors the immuneACCESS table, restricted to in-frame sequences. Some clones are absent from its copies; in checked studies, under half trace to an unresolved V gene, and the reason for the others is unknown. The sample includes tens of thousands of clones, with about 93% observed a single time. The ten largest clones add up to over 0.8% of the sample. Sequenced here: peripheral blood, sampled in the first trimester of pregnancy. The receptors here all came from a female donor with multiple sclerosis, enrolled in a pregnancy study.

CDR3 bases: TGTGCCAGCAGCTTTCTGACTAGCGGTTACCAAGAGACCCAGTACTTC. It yields the protein CASSFLTSGYQETQYF. The chain links TRBV7-2 to TRBJ2-5; 9 bases are shared with TRBD2. With V trimmed by 3 bases and J by 0 bases, 5 bases remained unmatched. Germline lookup yields CDR1 SGHTA and CDR2 FQGNSA. The CDR3 sequence is 16 residues long.

The count of this clone is one. V and J are TRBV5-1 and TRBJ2-1; the match to TRBD1 covers 10 bases. Germline V lookup: CDR1 SGHRS, CDR2 YFSETQ. CDR3 length equals 15 residues. Unmatched junction bases numbered 2, after V lost 0 bases and J lost 5 bases. The CDR3 nucleotides are TGCGCCAGCAGCTTGGCGGGACAGGGGAACAATGAGCAGTTCTTC. It encodes CASSLAGQGNNEQFF.

This clone appeared once. This chain links TRBV5-5 with TRBJ2-3, with no clear D. Trimming shortened V by 4 bases and J by 0 bases, and 12 bases separated the two germline ends. This CDR3 has 15 amino acids. Germline V gives CDR1 SGHKS, CDR2 YYEKEE (reference sequence). The CDR3 loop is CASSLPGFSTDTQYF. DNA for the CDR3: TGTGCCAGCAGCCTTCCCGGGTTTAGCACAGATACGCAGTATTTT.

This chain uses TRBV2 with TRBJ2-2; D unclear. There are 17 residues in the CDR3. The V gene's germline CDR1 is SNHLY and CDR2 FYNNEI. Trimming removed 5 bases from V and 6 bases from J, with 22 bases in between. The CDR3: CASSRGSALMAAGELFF. DNA of the CDR3: TGTGCCAGCAGTAGAGGAAGCGCGCTAATGGCGGCCGGGGAGCTGTTTTTT.

The rearrangement joins TRBV9 to TRBJ1-1, with 7 bases identical to TRBD1. Germline CDR1 is SGDLS and CDR2 is YYNGEE. This CDR3 contains 14 residues. V lost 4 bases to trimming and J lost 4 bases; unmatched junction nucleotides: 7. The CDR3 DNA is TGTGCCAGCAGCCCTCGACAGGGAGGCACTGAAGCTTTCTTT. Residues: CASSPRQGGTEAFF. The variable domain in full, with the rest retrieved from reference TRBV9 and TRBJ1-1, is DSGVTQTPKHLITATGQRVTLRCSPRSGDLSVYWYQQSLDQGLQFLIQYYNGEERAKGNILERFSAQQFPDLHSELNLSSLELGDSALYFCASSPRQGGTEAFFGQGTRLTVV.

The chain has TRBV6-1 and TRBJ2-5; TRBD2 matches at 9 bases. The CDR3 sequence is 17 residues long. Germline V gene sequence: CDR1 MNHNS, CDR2 SASEGT. The ends lost 3 bases at V and 5 bases at J; junction bases unmatched: 13. CDR3 sequence: CASSESPLAGQLETQYF. In DNA, the CDR3 is TGTGCCAGCAGTGAGTCCCCTCTAGCGGGGCAGCTGGAGACCCAGTACTTC.

The chain is built from TRBV4-1 and TRBJ2-3, with 11 bases identical to TRBD2. CDR1 is MGHRA and CDR2 is YSYEKL in the germline V gene. This CDR3 is built from 16 residues. J was trimmed by 3 bases and V by 4 bases; bases with no gene match: 6. CDR3 DNA: TGCGCCAGCAGCCTAATAGCGGGGGGGCCGACAGATACGCAGTATTTT. Its translation: CASSLIAGGPTDTQYF.

This clone is a singleton in its sample. This chain uses TRBV5-4 with TRBJ2-3; possibly TRBD2 for D (6 bases). V lost 5 bases and J 5 bases, leaving 21 bases between the germline ends. Germline V CDR1 and CDR2: SGHNT, YYREEE (reference sequence). The CDR3 totals 16 residues. The CDR3 sequence is CASRDARASAGDTQYF. The DNA of the CDR3 is TGTGCCAGCAGGGATGCAAGGGCTAGCGCCGGAGATACGCAGTATTTT. Variable domain in full (rest from reference TRBV5-4 and TRBJ2-3): ETGVTQSPTHLIKTRGQQVTLRCSSQSGHNTVSWYQQALGQGPQFIFQYYREEENGRGNFPPRFSGLQFPNYSSELNVNALELDDSALYLCASRDARASAGDTQYFGPGTRLTVL.

The rearrangement uses TRBV18 and TRBJ2-7; no reliable D call. Germline-derived CDR1 and CDR2 are KGHSH and LQKENI. The V gene lost 4 bases and the J gene lost 0 bases, with 10 bases spanning the gap. The CDR3 is made up of 14 amino acids. The CDR3 coding sequence is TGTGCCAGCTCACGGTCTGACACCTCCTACGAGCAGTACTTC. Translation: CASSRSDTSYEQYF. Full variable domain (missing parts from reference TRBV18 and TRBJ2-7): NAGVMQNPRHLVRRRGQEARLRCSPMKGHSHVYWYRQLPEEGLKFMVYLQKENIIDESGMPKERFSAEFPKEGPSILRIQQVVRGDSAAYFCASSRSDTSYEQYFGPGTRLTVT.

V usage is TRBV6-5 and J usage is TRBJ1-1, with 11 bases that match TRBD1. CDR1 MNHEY and CDR2 SVGAGI come from the germline V gene. CDR3 length: 14 residues. The trim removed 8 bases at V and 4 bases at J, leaving 6 bases unmatched. CDR3 protein: CASGDRGVVTEAFF. CDR3 sequence (DNA): TGTGCCAGCGGGGACAGGGGGGTTGTCACTGAAGCTTTCTTT.

This sequence joins TRBV5-1 and TRBJ1-4; 11 nucleotides line up with TRBD1. The CDR3 length is 15 residues. Trimming removed 3 bases from V and 7 bases from J; junction bases left unmatched: 5. CDR1 SGHRS and CDR2 YFSETQ come from the germline V gene. The CDR3 DNA reads as TGCGCCAGCAGCTACGTGGGGACAGGGGGTGAAAAACTGTTTTTT. As protein: CASSYVGTGGEKLFF.

This clone showed up just a few times. The chain combines TRBV5-1 with TRBJ1-1; 9 bases agree with TRBD1. Germline V gene data show CDR1 as SGHRS and CDR2 as YFSETQ. The V and J ends lost 7 bases and 5 bases, in that order; junction bases with no gene match: 9. CDR3 length equals 14 residues. CDR3: CASSPGQGVTEAFF. For the CDR3, the DNA is TGCGCCAGCTCACCGGGACAGGGCGTTACTGAAGCTTTCTTT.

This clone appeared a single time. The J gene is TRBJ2-3, the V gene TRBV14; D may be TRBD2 (5 bases). The germline V gene has CDR1 SGHDN and CDR2 FVKESK. The V end was cut by 4 bases, the J end by 2 bases, with 13 bases between. CDR3 length equals 15 residues. The CDR3 region has the DNA TGTGCCAGCAGCCGCACACGGGAAGTCACAGATACGCAGTATTTT. Translating gives CASSRTREVTDTQYF.

The chain links TRBV6-5 to TRBJ2-1; perhaps TRBD1 as D (6 bases). The CDR3 totals 14 residues. Trimming stripped 6 bases from V and 8 bases from J, with 17 bases between. Germline CDR1 is MNHEY and CDR2 is SVGAGI. This CDR3 reads CASSKTPGGYEQFF. The DNA of the CDR3 is TGTGCCAGCAGCAAAACACCTGGGGGCTATGAGCAGTTCTTC.

The chain joins TRBV12-5 to TRBJ2-5; D is perhaps TRBD2 (6 bases). Germline lookup yields CDR1 LGHNT and CDR2 FRNRAP. V lost 3 bases, J lost 5 bases, and 13 bases lay in between. The CDR3 runs to 14 residues. The CDR3 sequence: CASGFGGLGETQYF. The CDR3 DNA is TGTGCTAGTGGTTTTGGGGGGTTAGGCGAGACCCAGTACTTC. Filled out from reference TRBV12-5 and TRBJ2-5, the complete variable domain reads DARVTQTPRHKVTEMGQEVTMRCQPILGHNTVFWYRQTMMQGLELLAYFRNRAPLDDSGMPKDRFSAEMPDATLATLKIQPSEPRDSAVYFCASGFGGLGETQYFGPGTRLLVL.

The chain joins TRBV18 to TRBJ1-6, with D maybe TRBD1 (5 bases). Germline V gives CDR1 KGHSH, CDR2 LQKENI. The V end was cut by 2 bases, the J end by 8 bases, with 7 bases between. The CDR3 consists of 13 residues. The DNA for the CDR3 is TGTGCCAGCTCACCAGGGGGGGATTCACCCCTCCACTTT. It encodes CASSPGGDSPLHF.

This chain links TRBV10-3 with TRBJ2-1; perhaps TRBD1 as D (7 bases). This CDR3 has 16 residues. The germline V gene has CDR1 ENHRY and CDR2 SYGVKD. Between the trimmed V and J ends, which lost 0 bases and 8 bases, there was a span of 17 bases. The CDR3 sequence is CAISESLRVRGDEQFF. In DNA, the CDR3 is TGTGCCATCAGTGAGTCGCTTCGGGTCAGGGGGGATGAGCAGTTCTTC.

This sequence joins TRBV25-1 and TRBJ1-5; 10 bases match TRBD1. The junction had 7 bases not matched to a gene; V was cut back by 5 bases and J by 6 bases. The CDR3 is 15 amino acids. CDR1 MGHDK and CDR2 SYGVNS come from the germline V gene. The CDR3 here is CASSSGTGAGQPQHF. The DNA for the CDR3 is TGTGCCAGCAGTTCCGGGACAGGGGCTGGTCAGCCCCAGCATTTT.

This chain joins TRBV15 and TRBJ1-1, with D maybe TRBD1 (6 bases). Trimming stripped 4 bases from V and 2 bases from J, with 14 bases between. This CDR3 is built from 15 residues. Germline values: CDR1 LNHNV, CDR2 YYDKDF (reference sequence). In DNA, the CDR3 is TGTGCCACCAGCAACCCCCGAGGGGGTAACACTGAAGCTTTCTTT. Translating it yields CATSNPRGGNTEAFF.

The chain couples TRBV15 to TRBJ2-2; 7 bases map to TRBD1. The germline V gene has CDR1 LNHNV and CDR2 YYDKDF (reference sequence). J was trimmed by 6 bases and V by 3 bases; bases with no gene match: 7. This CDR3 contains 15 residues. CDR3 protein: CATSRGRQGSGELFF. The CDR3 bases are TGTGCCACCAGCAGGGGGAGACAGGGATCCGGGGAGCTGTTTTTT.